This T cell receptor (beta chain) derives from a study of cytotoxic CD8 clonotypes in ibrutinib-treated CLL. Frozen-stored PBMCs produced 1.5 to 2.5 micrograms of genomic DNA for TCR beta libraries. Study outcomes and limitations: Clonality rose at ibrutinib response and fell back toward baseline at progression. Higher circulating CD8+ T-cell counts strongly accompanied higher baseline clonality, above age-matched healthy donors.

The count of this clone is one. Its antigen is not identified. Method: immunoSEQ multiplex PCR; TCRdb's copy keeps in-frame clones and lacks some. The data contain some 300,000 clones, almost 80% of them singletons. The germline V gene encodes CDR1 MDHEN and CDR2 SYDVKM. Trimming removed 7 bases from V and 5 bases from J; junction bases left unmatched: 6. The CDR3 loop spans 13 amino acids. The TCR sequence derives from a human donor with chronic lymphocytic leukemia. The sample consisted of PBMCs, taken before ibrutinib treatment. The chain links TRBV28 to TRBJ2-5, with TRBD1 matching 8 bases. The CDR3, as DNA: TGTGCCAGCACCCAGGGGGCTGTGGAGACCCAGTACTTC. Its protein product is CASTQGAVETQYF.